Given below is one T cell receptor (beta chain) in context. This clone showed up just once. There is no known antigen for this receptor. Per-nucleotide qualities are absent, and no much larger clonotype sits a single base away. V and J are truncated by 5 bases and 3 bases respectively, leaving an intervening sequence of 7 bases. From the germline V gene (reference sequence), CDR1 is LNHDA and CDR2 is SQIVND. Reading from cysteine to phenylalanine, the CDR3 counts 12 amino acids. Kept here is only the CDR3 DNA, which spans 36 bases and is read in frame from base 1. The immunoSEQ Assay, a bias-controlled multiplex PCR, was used to amplify TCRbeta CDR3 regions from genomic DNA. The published analysis was carried out like this. The number of nucleated cells in each sample was estimated from the amplification of reference gene primers within the assay. To quantify the absolute abundance of each unique TCRbeta CDR3 rearrangement, sequence reads were collapsed and filtered. For each sample, productive Simpson clonality was calculated by taking the square root of Simpson's diversity index across productive rearrangements. The immuneACCESS repertoire file appears here via TCRdb, limited to in-frame rearrangements. These files lack a portion of the clones; in checked studies, under half of the deficit traces to unresolved V genes, and the cause of the others is not known. That table furnishes V, J and clone size, whereas the DNA furnished D and trimming. The sample records just over 300,000 clones, about nine tenths of which are singletons. The top ten hold about 4.2% of the sample.

Enrolling through a virtual design, the prospective study's participants ranged in age from roughly 18 to 100 years and lived across 20 to 25 United States geographic areas. To assign participants to cohorts, the prospective study relied on clinical history that participants themselves reported in a screening survey and a study questionnaire. ImmuneRACE Cohort 3 recovered participants were defined by two consecutive negative NP/OP PCR tests, healthcare professional clearance, or symptom resolution. Each participant in the prospective study had whole blood, serum and a nasopharyngeal or oropharyngeal swab collected by mobile phlebotomists. Over a roughly 2-month period, participants in the prospective study had the option of providing additional blood draws and questionnaires. Blood samples from the prospective study were shipped frozen or at room temperature prior to DNA extraction. The entry originates in a study of blood T cell repertoires in COVID-19 (dated by TCRdb to about 2020). Broadly, across the study: Samples covering the acute and convalescent phases of COVID-19 were provided by collaborators in the United States, Italy and Spain. The material from the prospective study consisted of cDNA or gDNA derived from T cells, B-cell-depleted T cells, or PBMCs. The dataset comprised deeply sampled blood TCRbeta repertoires from subjects exposed to, actively infected with, or recovered from COVID-19. A freely available public database, intended as a resource for researchers studying the immune response to SARS-CoV-2, is where the repertoires were released. Samples came from the ongoing ImmuneRACE study (first 160 participants) plus 1,254 subjects from 6 global collaborators. The sample metadata nearly always contained a de-identified subject ID, COVID-19 status, age in years and sex. HLA class I and class II types, where available, came from metadata supplied by the sample provider rather than from assay-based typing. Results the study describes overall, beyond this receptor: The quantity of clinical and demographic metadata differed by source and by participant and was supplied without curation.

The V gene is TRBV19 and the J gene is TRBJ1-2; the D gene cannot be resolved reliably. Input material: PBMCs or T cells enriched from blood (not recorded which). This receptor was obtained from a man under 40 who had recovered from COVID-19. The CDR3 protein: CASSSQYYGYTF. The sequenced DNA is TGTGCCAGTAGTTCCCAGTACTATGGCTACACCTTC.